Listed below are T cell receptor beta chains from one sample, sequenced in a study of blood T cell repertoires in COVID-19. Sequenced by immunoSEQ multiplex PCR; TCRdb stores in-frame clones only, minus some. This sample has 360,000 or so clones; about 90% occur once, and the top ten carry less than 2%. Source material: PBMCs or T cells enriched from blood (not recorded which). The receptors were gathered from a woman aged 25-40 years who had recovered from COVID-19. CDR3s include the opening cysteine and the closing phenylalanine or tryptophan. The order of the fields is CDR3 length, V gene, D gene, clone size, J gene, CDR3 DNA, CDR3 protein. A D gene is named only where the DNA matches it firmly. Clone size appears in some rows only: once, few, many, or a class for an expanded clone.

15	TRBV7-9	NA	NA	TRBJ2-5	TGTGCCAGCAGCGGGCGAGTGGGTGTTCAAGAGACCCAGTACTTC	CASSGRVGVQETQYF
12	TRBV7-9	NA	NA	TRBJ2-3	TGTGCCAGCAGCTTTGCGGGAGATACGCAGTATTTT	CASSFAGDTQYF
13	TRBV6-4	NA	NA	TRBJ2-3	TGTGCCAGCAGTCTAGTTTCCACAGATACGCAGTATTTT	CASSLVSTDTQYF
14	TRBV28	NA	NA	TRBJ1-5	TGTGCCAGCAGTTTAGGCGGCGGAGGCCAGCCCCAGCATTTT	CASSLGGGGQPQHF
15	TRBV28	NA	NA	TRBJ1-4	TGTGCCAGCAGCGCCCAGGGTGCAACTAATGAAAAACTGTTTTTT	CASSAQGATNEKLFF
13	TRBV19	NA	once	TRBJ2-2	TGTGCCAGTAGTATTCAGCGTACCGGGGAGCTGTTTTTT	CASSIQRTGELFF
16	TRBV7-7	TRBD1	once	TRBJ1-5	TGTGCCAGCAGCGGACAGGTAGGTCAAAGAAATCAGCCCCAGCATTTT	CASSGQVGQRNQPQHF
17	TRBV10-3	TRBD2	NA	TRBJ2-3	TGTGCCATCAGTGAGACCTCTAGCGGGGGACCTCGGGATACGCAGTATTTT	CAISETSSGGPRDTQYF
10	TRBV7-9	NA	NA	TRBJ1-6	TGTGCCAGCAGTAGTTCACCCCTCCACTTT	CASSSSPLHF
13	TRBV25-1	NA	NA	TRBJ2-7	TGTGCCAGCAGTGGGAACAGGCCCTACGAGCAGTACTTC	CASSGNRPYEQYF
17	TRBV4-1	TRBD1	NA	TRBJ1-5	TGCGCCAGCAGCCTTGGGACAGGGGTGATAAGCAATCAGCCCCAGCATTTT	CASSLGTGVISNQPQHF
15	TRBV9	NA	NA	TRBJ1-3	TGTGCCAGCAACATGGGACTGAACTCTGGAAACACCATATATTTT	CASNMGLNSGNTIYF
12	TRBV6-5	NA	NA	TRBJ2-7	TGTGCCAGCAGTCCCGCCGCGGACGAGCAGTACTTC	CASSPAADEQYF
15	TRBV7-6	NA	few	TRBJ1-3	TGTGCCAGCAGCTTAGATATGGGCAGGGGAAACACCATATATTTT	CASSLDMGRGNTIYF
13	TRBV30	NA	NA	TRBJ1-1	TGTGCCTGGAGCGGGATGATGAACACTGAAGCTTTCTTT	CAWSGMMNTEAFF
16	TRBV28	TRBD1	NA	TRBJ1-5	TGTGCCAGCAGTTTATACGGGACAGGGGGCGACCAGCCCCAGCATTTT	CASSLYGTGGDQPQHF
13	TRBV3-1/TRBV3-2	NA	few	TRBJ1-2	TGTGCCAGCAGCCCGCAGACTAACTATGGCTACACCTTC	CASSPQTNYGYTF
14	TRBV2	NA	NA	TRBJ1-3	TGTGCCAGCAGTGAAGAGAGGACAGGAAACACCATATATTTT	CASSEERTGNTIYF
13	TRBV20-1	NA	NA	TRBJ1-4	TGCAGTGCTAGTCGGGGTACTAAAGAAAAACTGTTTTTT	CSASRGTKEKLFF
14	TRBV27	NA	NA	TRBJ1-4	TGTGCCAGCAGTACGGGTGCAACTAATGAAAAACTGTTTTTT	CASSTGATNEKLFF
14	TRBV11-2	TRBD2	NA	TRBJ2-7	TGTGCCAGCAGTAAGACTAGCGGGAGGCCCGAGCAGTACTTC	CASSKTSGRPEQYF
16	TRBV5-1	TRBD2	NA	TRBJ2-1	TGCGCCAGCAGCTTGGGGGCTAGCGGGGGGCGGAATGAGCAGTTCTTC	CASSLGASGGRNEQFF
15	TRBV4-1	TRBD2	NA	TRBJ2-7	TGCGCCAGCAGCCAAGAGGAAGGACTAGCTGGCGAGCAGTACTTC	CASSQEEGLAGEQYF
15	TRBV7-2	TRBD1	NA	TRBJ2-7	TGTGCCAGCAGCCCTAGGACAGGGAAGACCTACGAGCAGTACTTC	CASSPRTGKTYEQYF
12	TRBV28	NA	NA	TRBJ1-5	TGTGCCAGCAGGGAAGGCGGTCAGCCCCAGCATTTT	CASREGGQPQHF
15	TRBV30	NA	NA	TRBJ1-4	TGTGCCTGGAGTGTACCCGCCGACTCTTTGGAAAAACTGTTTTTT	CAWSVPADSLEKLFF
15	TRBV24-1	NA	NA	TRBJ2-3	TGTGCCACCAGTGATCCAAGTGGGGGCGCAGATACGCAGTATTTT	CATSDPSGGADTQYF
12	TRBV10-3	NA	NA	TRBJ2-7	TGTGCCGCGGGGGACATCGACTACGAGCAGTACTTC	CAAGDIDYEQYF
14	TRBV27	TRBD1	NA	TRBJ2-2	TGTGCCAGCAAGTGGACAGGGGGCACCGGGGAGCTGTTTTTT	CASKWTGGTGELFF
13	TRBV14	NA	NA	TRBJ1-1	TGTGCCAGCAGCCCCATGAGCGTCCCTGAAGCTTTCTTT	CASSPMSVPEAFF
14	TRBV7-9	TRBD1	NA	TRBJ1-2	TGTGCCAGCAGCGCCGGACAGGGGATCTATGGCTACACCTTC	CASSAGQGIYGYTF
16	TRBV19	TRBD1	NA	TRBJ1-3	TGTGCCAGTAGTAGAGGGACAGGTGGCTCTGGAAACACCATATATTTT	CASSRGTGGSGNTIYF
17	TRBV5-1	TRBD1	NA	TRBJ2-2	TGCGCCAGCAGCTCTACAGGGGGCCGAACCAACACCGGGGAGCTGTTTTTT	CASSSTGGRTNTGELFF
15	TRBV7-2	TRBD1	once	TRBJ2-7	TGTGCCAGCAGCTTATTTGGGACAGGGGGCTACGAGCAGTACTTC	CASSLFGTGGYEQYF
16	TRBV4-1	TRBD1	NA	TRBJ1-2	TGCGCCAGCAGCCAAGGGGGAGACAGGGGGCTGAGAGGCTACACCTTC	CASSQGGDRGLRGYTF
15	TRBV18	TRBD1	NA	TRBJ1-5	TGTGCCAGCTCACTCGGACAGGGAAGCATACAGCCCCAGCATTTT	CASSLGQGSIQPQHF
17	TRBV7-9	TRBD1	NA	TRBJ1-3	TGTGCCAGCAGCCGACCCGGGACAGGGGTTTCTGGAAACACCATATATTTT	CASSRPGTGVSGNTIYF
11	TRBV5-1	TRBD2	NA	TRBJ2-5	TGCGCCAGCAGCTTGAGGGACTACCTGTACTTC	CASSLRDYLYF
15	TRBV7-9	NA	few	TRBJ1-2	TGTGCCAGCAGCTTAGCGCAGGGGACGTACTATGGCTACACCTTC	CASSLAQGTYYGYTF
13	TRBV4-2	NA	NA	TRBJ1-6	TGTGCCAGCAGCCGATACAGGGTTTCACCCCTCCACTTT	CASSRYRVSPLHF
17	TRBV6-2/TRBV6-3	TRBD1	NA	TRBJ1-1	TGTGCCAGCAGCCCACAGAGCATGACAGGGGGATACACTGAAGCTTTCTTT	CASSPQSMTGGYTEAFF
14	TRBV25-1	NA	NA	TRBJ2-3	TGTGCCAGCAGTGAATTTCGGGAAACAGATACGCAGTATTTT	CASSEFRETDTQYF
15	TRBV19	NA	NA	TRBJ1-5	TGTGCCAGTACCTACCAGGGTCGTAGCAATCAGCCCCAGCATTTT	CASTYQGRSNQPQHF
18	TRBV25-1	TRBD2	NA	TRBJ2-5	TGTGCCAGCAGTGATTCTTTGGGCCTAGCGGGCTACCAAGAGACCCAGTACTTC	CASSDSLGLAGYQETQYF
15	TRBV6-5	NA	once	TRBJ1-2	TGTGCCAGCAGTTATTCGAGGGACACCTCCTATGGCTACACCTTC	CASSYSRDTSYGYTF
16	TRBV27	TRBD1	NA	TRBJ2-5	TGTGCCAGCAGTTTATCCTATGGGACAGGTTTGGAGACCCAGTACTTC	CASSLSYGTGLETQYF
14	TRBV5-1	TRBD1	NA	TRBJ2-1	TGCGCCAGCAGCCCCGACCCCACAGGGGACGAGCAGTTCTTC	CASSPDPTGDEQFF
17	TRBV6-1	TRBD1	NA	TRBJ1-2	TGTGCCAGCACTGATTCCCCGGGACAGGGGAGTTCAGGCGGCTACACCTTC	CASTDSPGQGSSGGYTF
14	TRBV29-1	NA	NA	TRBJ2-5	TGCAGCGTTGAGAGGGATACGGGGCAAGAGACCCAGTACTTC	CSVERDTGQETQYF